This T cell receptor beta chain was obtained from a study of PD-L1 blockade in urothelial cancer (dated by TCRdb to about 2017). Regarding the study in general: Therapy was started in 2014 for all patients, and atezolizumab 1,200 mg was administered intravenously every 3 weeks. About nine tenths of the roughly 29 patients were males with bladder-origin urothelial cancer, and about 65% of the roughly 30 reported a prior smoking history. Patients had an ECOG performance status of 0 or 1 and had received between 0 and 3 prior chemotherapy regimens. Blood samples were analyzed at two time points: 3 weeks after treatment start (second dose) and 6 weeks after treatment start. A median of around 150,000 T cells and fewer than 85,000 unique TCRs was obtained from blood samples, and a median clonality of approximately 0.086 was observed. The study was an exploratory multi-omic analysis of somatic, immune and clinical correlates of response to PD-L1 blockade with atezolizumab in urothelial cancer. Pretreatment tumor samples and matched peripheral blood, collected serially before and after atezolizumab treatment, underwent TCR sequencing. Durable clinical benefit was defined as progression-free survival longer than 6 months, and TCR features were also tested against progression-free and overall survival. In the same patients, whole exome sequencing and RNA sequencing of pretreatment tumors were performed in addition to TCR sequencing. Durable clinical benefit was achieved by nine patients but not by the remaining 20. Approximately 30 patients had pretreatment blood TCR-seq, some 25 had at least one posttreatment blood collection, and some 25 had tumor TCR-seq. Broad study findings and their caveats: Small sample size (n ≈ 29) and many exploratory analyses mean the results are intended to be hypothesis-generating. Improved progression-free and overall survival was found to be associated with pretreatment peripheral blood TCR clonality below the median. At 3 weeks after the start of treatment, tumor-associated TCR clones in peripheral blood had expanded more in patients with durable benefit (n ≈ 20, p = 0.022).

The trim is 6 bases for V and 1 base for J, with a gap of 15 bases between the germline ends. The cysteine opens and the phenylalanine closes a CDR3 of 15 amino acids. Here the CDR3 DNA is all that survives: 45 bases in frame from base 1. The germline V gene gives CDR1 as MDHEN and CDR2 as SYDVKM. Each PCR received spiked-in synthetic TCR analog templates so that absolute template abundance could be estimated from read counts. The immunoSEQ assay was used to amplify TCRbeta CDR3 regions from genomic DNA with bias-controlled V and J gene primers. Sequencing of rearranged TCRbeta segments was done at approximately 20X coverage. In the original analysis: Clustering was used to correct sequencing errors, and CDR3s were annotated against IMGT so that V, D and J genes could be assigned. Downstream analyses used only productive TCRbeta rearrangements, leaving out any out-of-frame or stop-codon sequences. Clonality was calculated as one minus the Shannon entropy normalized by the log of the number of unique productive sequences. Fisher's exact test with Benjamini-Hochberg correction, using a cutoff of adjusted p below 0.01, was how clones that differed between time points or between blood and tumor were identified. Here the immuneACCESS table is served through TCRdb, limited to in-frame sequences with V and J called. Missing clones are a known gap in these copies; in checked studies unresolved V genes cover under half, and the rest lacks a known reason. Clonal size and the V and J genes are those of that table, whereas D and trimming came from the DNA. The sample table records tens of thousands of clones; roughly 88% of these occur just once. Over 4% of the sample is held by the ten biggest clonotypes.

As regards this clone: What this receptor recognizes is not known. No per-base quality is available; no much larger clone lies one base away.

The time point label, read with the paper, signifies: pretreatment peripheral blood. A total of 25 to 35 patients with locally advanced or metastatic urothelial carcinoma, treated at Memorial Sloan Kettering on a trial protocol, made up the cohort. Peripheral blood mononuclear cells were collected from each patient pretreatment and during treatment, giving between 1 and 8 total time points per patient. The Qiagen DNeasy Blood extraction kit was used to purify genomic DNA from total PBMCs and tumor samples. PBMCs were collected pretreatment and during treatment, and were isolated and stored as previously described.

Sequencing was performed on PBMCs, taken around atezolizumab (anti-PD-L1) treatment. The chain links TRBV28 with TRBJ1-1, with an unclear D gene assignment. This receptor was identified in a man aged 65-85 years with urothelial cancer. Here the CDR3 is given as CASSSREFSNTEAFF. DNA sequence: TGTGCCAGCAGCTCGAGGGAATTTTCGAACACTGAAGCTTTCTTT.